This TCR beta chain was observed in a study of T cells after yellow fever vaccination. In the study overall: Where fractions had low cell numbers, libraries were prepared from them with the SMART-Seq v4 Ultra Low Input RNA kit. Study findings and constraints: The booster saw the reappearance of most primary-vaccination clones (more than 95% CD4, around 88% CD8). High-abundance clonotypes from the bulk population could contaminate FACS-sorted repertoires.

Germline V lookup: CDR1 SNHLY, CDR2 FYNNEI. V was shortened by 6 bases and J by 11 bases, with 20 bases between the two germline ends. This CDR3 comprises 15 residues. This clonotype came up a few times. What it recognizes is unknown. Researchers made TCR cDNA using 5'RACE template switching, and this step added a universal primer site and UMIs. From the 5' RACE reads, TCRdb called clonotypes with MiXCR, one entry per CDR3 protein. The table shows 300,000 to 400,000 distinct CDR3 sequences, with about 10% occurring only once. This rearrangement joins TRBV2 to TRBJ1-6, with a weak D call TRBD1 (5 bases). Sequenced material: CD4+ T cells sorted from PBMCs, taken 45 days after the yellow fever booster vaccination. The sequence was obtained from a man between 18 and 29 years old who received the YFV17D yellow fever vaccine. CDR3 region: CASRNEGSYGPPLHF. DNA for the CDR3: TGTGCCAGCAGAAATGAGGGGAGCTATGGGCCACCCCTCCACTTT.